The following is a TCR beta chain sequence with its context. Antigen unknown. Here immunoSEQ multiplex PCR was the method, and the copy in TCRdb shows in-frame clones only, minus some. The data show over 65,000 clones, roughly 72% seen once. Germline assignment: CDR1 MNHEY and CDR2 SVGAGI. The CDR3 loop spans 15 amino acids. Germline trimming cut 7 bases from V and 0 bases from J; bases unmatched to any gene: 8. The data were obtained in a study of cytotoxic CD8 clonotypes in ibrutinib-treated CLL. Findings and limits, study-wide: Stable or contracted on treatment, public clonotypes were also uncommon. Circulating CD8+ T-cell counts were tracked by baseline clonality, which exceeded that of age-matched healthy donors.

As input for TCR beta libraries, around 2 micrograms of genomic DNA came from cryopreserved PBMCs. The source of this sequence is a human donor with chronic lymphocytic leukemia. This chain links TRBV6-5 with TRBJ2-7; 8 bases line up with TRBD1. The specimen comprised PBMCs, sampled after 12 months of ibrutinib treatment. DNA of the CDR3: TGTGCCAGCAACCGACCGGGACAGGCCTCCTACGAGCAGTACTTC. Encoded protein: CASNRPGQASYEQYF.